This passage covers 2 T cell receptor beta chains from one sample sequenced in a study of monozygotic twins with inflammatory bowel disease. TCRdb re-analyzed the 5' RACE reads; it lists each CDR3 protein once, without DNA. In total, the table holds approximately 420,000 distinct CDR3 sequences. Sample: blood. These receptor sequences come from a human donor with ulcerative colitis or Crohn's disease, or a healthy co-twin of an affected twin (not recorded which).

This chain connects TRBV20-1 to TRBJ1-1; TCRdb's D call, TRBD1, is unchecked because there is no DNA. The CDR3 is made up of 11 amino acids. The germline V gene has CDR1 DFQATT and CDR2 SNEGSKA (reference sequence). The CDR3 protein is CSAKQGRAAFF.

This chain uses TRBV18 with TRBJ2-3; as DNA is missing, the TRBD1 call by TCRdb cannot be tested. Germline-derived CDR1 and CDR2 are KGHSH and LQKENI. This CDR3 contains 11 residues. CDR3: CASSPSSGKVF.